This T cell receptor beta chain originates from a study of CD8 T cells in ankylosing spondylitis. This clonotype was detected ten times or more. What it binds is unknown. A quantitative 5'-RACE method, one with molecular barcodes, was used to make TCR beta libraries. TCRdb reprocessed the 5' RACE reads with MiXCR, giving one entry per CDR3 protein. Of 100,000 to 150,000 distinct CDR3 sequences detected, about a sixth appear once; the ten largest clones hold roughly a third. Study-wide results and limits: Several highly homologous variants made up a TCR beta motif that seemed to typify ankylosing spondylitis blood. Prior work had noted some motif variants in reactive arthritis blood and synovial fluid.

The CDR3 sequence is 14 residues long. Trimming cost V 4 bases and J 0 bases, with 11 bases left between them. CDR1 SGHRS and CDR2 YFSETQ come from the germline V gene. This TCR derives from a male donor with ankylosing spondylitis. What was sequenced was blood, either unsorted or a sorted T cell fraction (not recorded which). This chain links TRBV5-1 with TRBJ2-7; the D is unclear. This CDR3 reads CASSQVGSSYEQYF. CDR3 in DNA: TGCGCCAGCAGCCAGGTGGGAAGCTCCTACGAGCAGTACTTC.